This TCR beta chain was found in a study of T cells after yellow fever vaccination. The V and J ends lost 3 bases and 2 bases respectively, with 14 bases between them. Germline CDR1 and CDR2: DFQATT and SNEGSKA (reference sequence). There are 15 residues in the CDR3. TCRdb used MiXCR to reprocess the 5' RACE reads, holding one entry per CDR3 protein. This table has around 310,000 distinct CDR3 sequences, 3.5% to 4.5% appearing once. V is TRBV20-1 and J is TRBJ1-3, with D possibly TRBD1 on 6 matching bases. This sequence originates from a man between 18 and 29 years old who received the YFV17D yellow fever vaccine. Sample: PBMCs, taken 15 days after the yellow fever booster vaccination. The CDR3 sequence: CSASPRTGPGNTIYF. The CDR3 nucleotides are TGCAGTGCTAGTCCCCGCACAGGGCCTGGAAACACCATATATTTT.